The sequence of this T cell receptor beta chain was determined in a study of cytomegalovirus exposure and HLA in healthy donors. Study results and caveats: Researchers had no immune exposure information except CMV serostatus available. Likely technical artifact: a cluster of highly shared sequence variants. Productive status was seen about 87% or about 30% of the time for most TCR beta V segments in an earlier analysis.

As regards this clone: What it recognizes is unknown.

The CDR3 length is 14 residues. The V and J ends lost 5 bases and 5 bases respectively, with 15 bases between them. Germline loops: CDR1 SEHNR, CDR2 FQNEAQ (reference sequence). The PCR employed 60 Vbeta primers together with 13 Jbeta primers. TCRdb keeps only in-frame clones here, not all; method: immunoSEQ multiplex PCR. The repertoire has 130,000 to 150,000 clones, about 83% of them found once; the top ten carry roughly an eighth. The genes are TRBV7-9 and TRBJ1-1; tentative D call: TRBD1 (5 bases). The receptor comes from a man between 40 and 49 years old in good health and CMV-seropositive. The sequenced sample was PBMCs. CDR3 nucleotides: TGTGCCAGCAGCACCCGGGGGGAAGGGACTGAAGCTTTCTTT. It is translated as CASSTRGEGTEAFF.